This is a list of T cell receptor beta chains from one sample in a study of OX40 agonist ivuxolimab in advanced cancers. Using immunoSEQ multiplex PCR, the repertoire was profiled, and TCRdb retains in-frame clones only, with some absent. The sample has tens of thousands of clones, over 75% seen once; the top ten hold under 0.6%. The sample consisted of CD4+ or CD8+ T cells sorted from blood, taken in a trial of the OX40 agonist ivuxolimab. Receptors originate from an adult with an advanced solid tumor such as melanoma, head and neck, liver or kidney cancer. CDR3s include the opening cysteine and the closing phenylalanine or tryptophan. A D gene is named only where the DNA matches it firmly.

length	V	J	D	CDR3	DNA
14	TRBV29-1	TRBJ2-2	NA	CSALSGVSTGELFF	TGCAGCGCCCTTTCTGGGGTATCCACCGGGGAGCTGTTTTTT
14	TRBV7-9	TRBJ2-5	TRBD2	CASSFLAGEETQYF	TGTGCCAGCAGCTTCCTAGCGGGAGAAGAGACCCAGTACTTC
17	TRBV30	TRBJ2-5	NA	CAWSVRGGGRVGETQYF	TGTGCCTGGAGTGTACGTGGAGGAGGTAGGGTCGGAGAGACCCAGTACTTC
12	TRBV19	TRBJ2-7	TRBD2	CAIGGLAGEQYF	TGTGCCATCGGTGGGCTAGCGGGTGAGCAGTACTTC
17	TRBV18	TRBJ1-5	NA	CASSARDALSSNQPQHF	TGTGCCAGCTCAGCCCGGGACGCCTTATCGAGCAATCAGCCCCAGCATTTT
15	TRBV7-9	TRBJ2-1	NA	CASSSGVRTGNEQFF	TGTGCCAGCAGCTCGGGGGTTAGAACTGGTAATGAGCAGTTCTTC
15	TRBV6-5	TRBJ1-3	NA	CAAGSRGPGGNTIYF	TGTGCCGCGGGAAGTAGGGGCCCCGGCGGAAACACCATATATTTT
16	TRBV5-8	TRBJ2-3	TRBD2	CASSLLLAGSTDTQYF	TGTGCCAGCAGCTTGCTACTAGCGGGATCCACAGATACGCAGTATTTT
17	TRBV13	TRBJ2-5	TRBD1	CASSSVRDRGLQETQYF	TGTGCCAGCAGCTCCGTCCGGGACAGGGGGCTGCAAGAGACCCAGTACTTC
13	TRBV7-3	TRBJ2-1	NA	CASSLGRDNEQFF	TGTGCCAGCAGCTTAGGTCGGGACAATGAGCAGTTCTTC
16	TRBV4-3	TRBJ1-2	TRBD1	CASSQDLTGGWYGYTF	TGCGCCAGCAGCCAAGATCTTACAGGGGGCTGGTATGGCTACACCTTC
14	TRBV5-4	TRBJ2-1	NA	CASWETSSYNEQFF	TGTGCCAGCTGGGAGACCAGCTCCTACAATGAGCAGTTCTTC
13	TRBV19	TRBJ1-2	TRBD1	CASRGQGIDGYTF	TGTGCCAGTAGGGGACAGGGTATCGATGGCTACACCTTC
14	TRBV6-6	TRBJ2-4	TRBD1	CASSGQGDKNIQYF	TGTGCCAGCAGTGGACAGGGAGACAAAAACATTCAGTACTTC